This T cell receptor beta chain was recorded in a study of T cell changes during pregnancy in multiple sclerosis. The protocol was immunoSEQ multiplex PCR, while the TCRdb copy is restricted to in-frame clones and leaves out a portion. Of around 70,000 clones in the sample, around nine tenths were seen once. The CDR3 is made up of 13 amino acids. The V and J ends lost 7 bases and 5 bases, in that order; junction bases with no gene match: 8. In germline, CDR1 is SQVTM, CDR2 ANQGSEA. This TCR derives from a female donor with multiple sclerosis, enrolled in a pregnancy study. This rearrangement joins TRBV29-1 to TRBJ1-2; 9 bases align to TRBD1. The source was peripheral blood, collected in the second trimester of pregnancy. The CDR3: CSGITGGEYGYTF. The CDR3 DNA reads TGCAGCGGCATTACAGGGGGCGAGTATGGCTACACCTTC.